This entry is about one T cell receptor (beta chain). Its antigen remains unidentified. The PCR was carried out with 60 Vbeta primers and 13 Jbeta primers. TCRdb's copy holds only in-frame clones and misses some; the assay was immunoSEQ multiplex PCR. Here the sample spans approximately 110,000 clones, about 81% being singletons. The V segment lost 2 bases and the J segment 9 bases; nucleotides outside the gene matches: 11. This CDR3 comprises 15 residues. Germline values: CDR1 MGHRA, CDR2 YSYEKL. Healthy donors of bone marrow made up the group. The data derive from a study of cytomegalovirus exposure and HLA in healthy donors. Study outcomes and limitations: No immune exposure information besides CMV serostatus was available. Rare sequences made up most TCRs, while some public TCRs were found in many donors.

This TCR was sampled from a woman under 40 in good health and CMV-seronegative. The rearrangement links TRBV4-1 to TRBJ1-1; 8 nucleotides align to TRBD1. Specimen: PBMCs. The chain's CDR3 is CASSQILPGQEKAFF. In DNA form, the CDR3 reads TGCGCCAGCAGCCAAATACTTCCGGGACAGGAAAAAGCTTTCTTT.